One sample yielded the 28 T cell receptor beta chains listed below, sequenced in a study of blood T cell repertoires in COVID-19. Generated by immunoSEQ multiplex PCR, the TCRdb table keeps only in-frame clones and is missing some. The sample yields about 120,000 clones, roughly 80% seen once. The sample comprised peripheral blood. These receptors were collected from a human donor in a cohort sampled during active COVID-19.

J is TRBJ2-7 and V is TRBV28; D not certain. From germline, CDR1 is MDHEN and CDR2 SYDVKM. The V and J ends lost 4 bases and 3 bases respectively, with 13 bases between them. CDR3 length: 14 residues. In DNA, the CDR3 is TGTGCCAGCAGTTACGGGTCTGCTGTCTACGAGCAGTACTTC. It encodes CASSYGSAVYEQYF.

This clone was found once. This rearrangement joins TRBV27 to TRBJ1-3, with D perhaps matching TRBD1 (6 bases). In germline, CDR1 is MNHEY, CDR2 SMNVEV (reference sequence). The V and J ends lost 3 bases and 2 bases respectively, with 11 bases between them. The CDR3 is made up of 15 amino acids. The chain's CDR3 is CASSFRGATGNTIYF. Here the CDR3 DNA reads TGTGCCAGCAGTTTTCGGGGGGCCACTGGAAACACCATATATTTT.

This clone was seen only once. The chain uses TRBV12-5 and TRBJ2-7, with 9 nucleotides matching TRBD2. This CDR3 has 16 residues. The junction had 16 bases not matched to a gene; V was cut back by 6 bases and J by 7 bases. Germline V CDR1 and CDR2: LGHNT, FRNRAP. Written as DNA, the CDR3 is TGTGCTAGTGGGCATAACGGCGGGAGGGCCCTCGGGGAGCAGTACTTC. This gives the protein CASGHNGGRALGEQYF.

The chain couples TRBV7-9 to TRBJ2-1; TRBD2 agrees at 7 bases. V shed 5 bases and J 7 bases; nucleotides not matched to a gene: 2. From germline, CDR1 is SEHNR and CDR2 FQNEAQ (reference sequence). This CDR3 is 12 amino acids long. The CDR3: CASSVLANEQFF. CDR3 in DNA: TGTGCCAGCAGCGTACTAGCGAATGAGCAGTTCTTC.

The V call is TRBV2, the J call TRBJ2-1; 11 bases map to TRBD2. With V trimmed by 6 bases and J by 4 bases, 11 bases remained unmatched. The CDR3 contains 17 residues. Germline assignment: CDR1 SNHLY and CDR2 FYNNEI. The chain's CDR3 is CASRDGTSGGVYNEQFF. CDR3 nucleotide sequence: TGTGCCAGCAGGGACGGGACTAGCGGTGGGGTATACAATGAGCAGTTCTTC.

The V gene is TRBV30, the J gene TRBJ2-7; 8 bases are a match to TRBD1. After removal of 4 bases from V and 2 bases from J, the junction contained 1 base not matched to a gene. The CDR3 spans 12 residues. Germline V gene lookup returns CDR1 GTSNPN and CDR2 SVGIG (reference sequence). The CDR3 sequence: CAWTGGPYEQYF. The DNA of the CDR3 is TGTGCCTGGACAGGGGGCCCCTACGAGCAGTACTTC.

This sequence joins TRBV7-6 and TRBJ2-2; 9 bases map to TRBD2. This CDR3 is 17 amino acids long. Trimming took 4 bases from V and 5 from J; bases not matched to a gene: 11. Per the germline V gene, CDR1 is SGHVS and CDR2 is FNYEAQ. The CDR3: CASSSLAGGMGTGELFF. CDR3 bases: TGTGCCAGCAGCTCCCTGGCGGGAGGGATGGGGACCGGGGAGCTGTTTTTT.

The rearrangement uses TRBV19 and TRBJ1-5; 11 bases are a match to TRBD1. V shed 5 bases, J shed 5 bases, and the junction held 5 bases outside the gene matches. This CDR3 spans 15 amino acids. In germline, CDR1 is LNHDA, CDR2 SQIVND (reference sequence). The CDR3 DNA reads TGTGCCAGTAGTTGGGACAGGGGGTTGGATCAGCCCCAGCATTTT. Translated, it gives CASSWDRGLDQPQHF.

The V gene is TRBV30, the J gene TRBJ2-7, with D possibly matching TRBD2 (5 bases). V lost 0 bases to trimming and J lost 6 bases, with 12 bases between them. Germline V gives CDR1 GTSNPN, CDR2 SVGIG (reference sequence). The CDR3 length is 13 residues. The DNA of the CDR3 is TGTGCCTGGAGTGTTAAGTTCCGGGGCGAGCAGTACTTC. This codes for CAWSVKFRGEQYF.

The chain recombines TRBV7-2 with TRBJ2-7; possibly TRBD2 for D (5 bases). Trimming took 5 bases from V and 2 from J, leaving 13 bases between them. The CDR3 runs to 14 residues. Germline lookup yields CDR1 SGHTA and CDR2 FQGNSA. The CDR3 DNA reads TGTGCCAGCAGCCGCCGGGGTGGGGCCTACGAGCAGTACTTC. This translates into CASSRRGGAYEQYF. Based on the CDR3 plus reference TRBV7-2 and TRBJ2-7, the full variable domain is GAGVSQSPSNKVTEKGKDVELRCDPISGHTALYWYRQSLGQGLEFLIYFQGNSAPDKSGLPSDRFSAERTGGSVSTLTIQRTQQEDSAVYLCASSRRGGAYEQYFGPGTRLTVT.

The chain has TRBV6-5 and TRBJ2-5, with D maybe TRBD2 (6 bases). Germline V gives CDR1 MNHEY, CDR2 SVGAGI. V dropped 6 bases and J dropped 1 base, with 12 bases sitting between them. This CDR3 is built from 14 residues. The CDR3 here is CASRTASAQETQYF. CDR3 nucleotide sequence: TGTGCCAGCAGGACTGCTAGCGCCCAAGAGACCCAGTACTTC.

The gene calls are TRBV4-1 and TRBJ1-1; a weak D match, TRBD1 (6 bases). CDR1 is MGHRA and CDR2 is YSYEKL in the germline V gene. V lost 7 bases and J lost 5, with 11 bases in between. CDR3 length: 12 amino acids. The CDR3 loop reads CASTSGDTEAFF. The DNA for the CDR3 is TGCGCCAGCACCTCAGGGGATACTGAAGCTTTCTTT.

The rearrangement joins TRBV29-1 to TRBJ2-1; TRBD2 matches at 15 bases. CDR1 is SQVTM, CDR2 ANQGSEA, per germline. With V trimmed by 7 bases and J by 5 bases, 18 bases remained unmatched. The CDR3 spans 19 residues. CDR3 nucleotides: TGCAGCGGTCGACGACCCGGACTAGCGGGAGGGCCAATCAACAATGAGCAGTTCTTC. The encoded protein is CSGRRPGLAGGPINNEQFF.

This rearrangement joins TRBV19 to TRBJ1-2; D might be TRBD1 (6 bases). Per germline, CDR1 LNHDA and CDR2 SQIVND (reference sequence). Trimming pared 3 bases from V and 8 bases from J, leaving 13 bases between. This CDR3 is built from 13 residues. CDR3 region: CASSINRDGGYTF. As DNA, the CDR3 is TGTGCCAGTAGTATCAACAGGGACGGCGGCTACACCTTC.

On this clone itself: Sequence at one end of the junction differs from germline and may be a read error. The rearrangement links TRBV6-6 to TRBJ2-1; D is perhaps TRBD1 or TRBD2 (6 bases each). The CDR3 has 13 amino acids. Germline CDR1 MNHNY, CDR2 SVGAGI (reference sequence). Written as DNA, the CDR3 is TGTGCCAGCAATTACGGGGGCAACAATGAGCAGTTCTTC. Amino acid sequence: CASNYGGNNEQFF.

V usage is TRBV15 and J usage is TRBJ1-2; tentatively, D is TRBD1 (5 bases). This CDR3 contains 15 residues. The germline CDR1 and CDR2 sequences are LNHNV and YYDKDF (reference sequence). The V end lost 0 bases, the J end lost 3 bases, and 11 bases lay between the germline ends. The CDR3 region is CATSREGGDHYGYTF. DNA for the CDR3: TGTGCCACCAGCAGAGAGGGCGGGGACCACTATGGCTACACCTTC.

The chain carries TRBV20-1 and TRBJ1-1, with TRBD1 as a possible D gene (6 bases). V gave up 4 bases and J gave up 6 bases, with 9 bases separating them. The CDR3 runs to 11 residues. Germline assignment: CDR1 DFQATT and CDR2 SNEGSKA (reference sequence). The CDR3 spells CSAKAGAEAFF. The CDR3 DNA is TGCAGTGCTAAAGCAGGGGCTGAAGCTTTCTTT.

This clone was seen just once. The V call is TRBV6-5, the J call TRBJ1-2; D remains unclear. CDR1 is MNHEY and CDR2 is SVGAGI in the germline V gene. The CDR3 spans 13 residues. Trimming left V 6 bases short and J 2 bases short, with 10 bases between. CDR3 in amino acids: CASSVTRNYGYTF. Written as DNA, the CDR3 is TGTGCCAGCAGCGTAACACGAAACTATGGCTACACCTTC.

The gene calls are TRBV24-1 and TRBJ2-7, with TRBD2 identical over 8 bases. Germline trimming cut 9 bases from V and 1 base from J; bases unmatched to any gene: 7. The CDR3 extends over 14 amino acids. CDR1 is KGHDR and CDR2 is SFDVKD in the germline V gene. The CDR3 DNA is TGTGCCACCTCCCCGGGGGGGGGTTCCTACGAGCAGTACTTC. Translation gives CATSPGGGSYEQYF.

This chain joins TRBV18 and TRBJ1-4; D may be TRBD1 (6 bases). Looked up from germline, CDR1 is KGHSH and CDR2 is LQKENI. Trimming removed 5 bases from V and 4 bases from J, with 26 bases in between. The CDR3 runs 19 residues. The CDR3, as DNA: TGTGCCAGCTCAATTCGACAGGCCGACCCTCAGAGTTATAATGAAAAACTGTTTTTT. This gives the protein CASSIRQADPQSYNEKLFF.

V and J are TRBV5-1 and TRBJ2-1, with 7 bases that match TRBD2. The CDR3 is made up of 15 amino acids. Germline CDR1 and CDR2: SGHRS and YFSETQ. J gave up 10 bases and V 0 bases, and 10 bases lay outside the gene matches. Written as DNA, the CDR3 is TGCGCCAGCAGCTTGGACGGACTAGTGAAAGGAGAGCAGTTCTTC. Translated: CASSLDGLVKGEQFF.

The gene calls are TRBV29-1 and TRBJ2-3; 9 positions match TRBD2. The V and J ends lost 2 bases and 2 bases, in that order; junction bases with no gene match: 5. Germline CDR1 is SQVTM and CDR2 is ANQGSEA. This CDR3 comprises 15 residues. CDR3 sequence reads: CSVERAGGFTDTQYF. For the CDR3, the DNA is TGCAGCGTTGAACGAGCGGGGGGCTTCACAGATACGCAGTATTTT.

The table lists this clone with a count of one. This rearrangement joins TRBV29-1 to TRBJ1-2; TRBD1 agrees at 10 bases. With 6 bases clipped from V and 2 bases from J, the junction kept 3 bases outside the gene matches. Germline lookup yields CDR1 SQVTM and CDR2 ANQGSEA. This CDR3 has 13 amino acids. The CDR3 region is CSVRDRGNYGYTF. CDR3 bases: TGCAGCGTCAGGGACAGGGGAAACTATGGCTACACCTTC.

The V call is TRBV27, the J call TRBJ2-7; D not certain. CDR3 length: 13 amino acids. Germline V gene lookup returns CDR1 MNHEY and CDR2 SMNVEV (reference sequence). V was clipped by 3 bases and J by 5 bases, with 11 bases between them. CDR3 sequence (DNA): TGTGCCAGCAGTTTGGCCCTGCCCAACGAGCAGTACTTC. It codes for CASSLALPNEQYF.

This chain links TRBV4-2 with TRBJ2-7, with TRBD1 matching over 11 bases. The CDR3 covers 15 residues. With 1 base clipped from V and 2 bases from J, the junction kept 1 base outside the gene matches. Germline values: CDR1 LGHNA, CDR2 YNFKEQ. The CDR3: CASSQADRGPYEQYF. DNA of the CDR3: TGTGCCAGCAGCCAAGCGGACAGGGGGCCCTACGAGCAGTACTTC.

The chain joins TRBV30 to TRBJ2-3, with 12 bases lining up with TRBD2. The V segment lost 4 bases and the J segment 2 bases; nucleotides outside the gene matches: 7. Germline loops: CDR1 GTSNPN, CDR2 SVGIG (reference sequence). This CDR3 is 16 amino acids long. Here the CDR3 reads CAWTSGRAGYTDTQYF. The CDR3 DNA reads TGTGCCTGGACTAGCGGGAGGGCCGGATACACAGATACGCAGTATTTT.

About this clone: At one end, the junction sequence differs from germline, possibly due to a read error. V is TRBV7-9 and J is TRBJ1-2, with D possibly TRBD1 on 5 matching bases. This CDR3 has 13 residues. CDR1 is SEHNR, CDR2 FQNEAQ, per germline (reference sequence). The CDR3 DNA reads TGTGCCAGCAGCTCCGAGCGGGGTACGGACATCTCCTTC. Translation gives CASSSERGTDISF.

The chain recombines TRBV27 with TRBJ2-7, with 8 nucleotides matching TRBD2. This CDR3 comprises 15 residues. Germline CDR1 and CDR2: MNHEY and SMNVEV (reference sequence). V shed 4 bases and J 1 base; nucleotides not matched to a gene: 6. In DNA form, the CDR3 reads TGTGCCAGCAGTTACTCAAGCGGGGGATCCTACGAGCAGTACTTC. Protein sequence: CASSYSSGGSYEQYF.